Below, one T cell receptor beta chain is given with its context. No antigen is known for it. TCRdb fed the 5' RACE reads into MiXCR, producing one record per CDR3 protein. The sample holds around 490,000 distinct CDR3 sequences; 20% to 25% are singletons and the top ten take 0.45% to 0.5%. This record belongs to a study of identical twins. The study's findings and limits: Cross-sectional statistical analysis, not tracking of the same donors, underpinned the conclusions.

V lost 4 bases and J lost 0, with 16 bases in between. This CDR3 has 16 amino acids. Germline V gene data show CDR1 as SGHKS and CDR2 as YYEKEE (reference sequence). This sample was shared with a second study, whose subject was yellow fever vaccine responses in identical twins.

This clonotype originated in a woman under 30 in good health. The chain uses TRBV5-5 and TRBJ2-5; D possibly corresponds to TRBD2 (6 bases). Sequenced: CD4+ T cells sorted from blood. CDR3: CASSPGANLYQETQYF. The CDR3 bases are TGTGCCAGCAGCCCGGGAGCTAACCTCTACCAAGAGACCCAGTACTTC.